This T cell receptor (beta chain) is drawn from a study of CD8 T cells in Susac syndrome. Study-level information: Among the Susac syndrome patients sequenced, over 5 had active disease and under 10 were in remission. Regarding the study as a whole: The CD4+ T cell repertoires from Susac syndrome exhibited no clonal expansion.

RNA, at about 0.45 to 1 ug, was reverse transcribed with random hexamers. TCRdb processed the immunoSEQ multiplex PCR reads anew with MiXCR; each CDR3 protein has one entry. The profile covers 150,000 to 200,000 distinct CDR3 sequences, with 94% appearing a single time and over 0.095% taken by the ten largest. CDR1 and CDR2 (germline): DFQATT, SNEGSKA (reference sequence). The CDR3 sequence is 14 residues long. The V end lost 0 bases, the J end lost 3 bases, and 11 bases lay between the germline ends. As to this clonotype: The antigen remains unidentified.

The clonotype was recovered from a human donor with Susac syndrome. The chain uses TRBV20-1 and TRBJ1-2, with TRBD1 as a possible D gene (5 bases). What was sequenced was CD4+ T cells from PBMCs. CDR3 sequence: CSARDLSGHYGYTF. The CDR3 DNA reads as TGCAGTGCTAGAGATCTGTCAGGGCACTATGGCTACACCTTC.